This paragraph covers one T cell receptor (beta chain) sequence. Antigen: not known. Original processing notes: Sequence data from immunoSEQ were junction-only and lacked quality scores; consequently, filtering differed. The method was immunoSEQ multiplex PCR; TCRdb's version includes in-frame clones alone and lacks a portion of them. That table supplies the V and J calls and clone size; D and trimming were determined from the DNA. This sample yields millions of clones, of which around nine tenths are seen a single time; roughly 0.15% belongs to the top ten. The data stem from a study of shared clonotypes between healthy human individuals. Study-level points and caveats: Rarefaction exposed incomplete sorted-subset sequencing despite large depth.

Input material: naive CD4+ T cells sorted from blood. The subset is: CD45RA+ positively selected. This sequence originates from a man in his late teens or twenties in good health.

The CDR3 here is CASNGLPVNIQYF. CDR3 coding DNA: TGTGCCAGCAATGGACTACCGGTAAACATTCAGTACTTC. This chain uses TRBV6-5 with TRBJ2-4; tentative D call: TRBD2 (6 bases). The germline gives CDR1 MNHEY, CDR2 SVGAGI. This CDR3 is built from 13 residues. V lost 7 bases and J lost 6, with 13 bases in between.